The present T cell receptor beta chain was sequenced within a study of response to subunit inactivated influenza vaccine. TCRdb re-called the RT-PCR reads through MiXCR, storing one row per CDR3 protein. The sample consists of about 160,000 distinct CDR3 sequences, roughly a tenth of them appearing once. V lost 2 bases and J 4 bases, leaving 13 bases between the germline ends. Germline-derived CDR1 and CDR2 are SGHRS and YFSETQ. The CDR3 length is 15 residues. The V gene is TRBV5-1, the J gene TRBJ1-5; tentative D call: TRBD1 (6 bases). Sample: CD8+ T cells sorted from PBMCs, taken about 24 months after vaccination. The clonotype was recovered from a man aged 50 to 69 who received an inactivated influenza vaccine. The CDR3: CASSFTGQVNQPQHF. The CDR3 DNA sequence: TGCGCCAGCAGCTTTACAGGGCAAGTAAATCAGCCCCAGCATTTT. Variable domain in full (rest from reference TRBV5-1 and TRBJ1-5): KAGVTQTPRYLIKTRGQQVTLSCSPISGHRSVSWYQQTPGQGLQFLFEYFSETQRNKGNFPGRFSGRQFSNSRSEMNVSTLELGDSALYLCASSFTGQVNQPQHFGDGTRLSIL.